This T cell receptor (beta chain) was identified in a study of response to subunit inactivated influenza vaccine (dated by TCRdb to 2017 to 2018). For the wider study: To follow how T cells responded to a trivalent subunit inactivated influenza vaccine, the researchers relied on deep quantitative profiling of the T cell receptor repertoire. What the authors observed across the whole study: The authors suggested that each seasonal influenza vaccination may recruit only a limited number of new T cells.

Including cysteine and phenylalanine, the CDR3 has 14 amino acids. Kept here is only the CDR3 DNA, which spans 42 bases and is read in frame from base 1. The germline V gene provides CDR1 MNHEY and CDR2 SVGEGT. Trimming removed 8 bases from V and 2 bases from J, leaving 15 bases between the germline ends. To note about this clonotype: Its antigen is not yet known. Per-base quality was not reported, and no clone a single base away is much larger than it.

Library preparation was by RT-PCR. For sequencing, an Illumina HiSeq 2500 was employed. The raw public reads went through TCRdb reprocessing: fastp at Q25, MiXCR clone calling, in-frame beta chains kept. Merged by CDR3 protein, the rows form single entries marked with the most common genes and DNA. The sample includes about 620,000 distinct CDR3 sequences, with approximately 10% observed a single time. The ten largest make up 10% of the sample. The sequence joins TRBV6-2 or TRBV6-3 to TRBJ2-5, with no D gene named confidently. Specimen: PBMCs from blood, collected on the day of vaccination. The clonotype originates from a man between 45 and 60 years old who received an inactivated influenza vaccine. Donor details come from another sample of the same person, matched by shared clones. CDR3 loop: CASHLRPLQETQYF. The DNA sequence reads TGTGCCAGCCACCTAAGGCCGTTACAAGAGACCCAGTACTTC.